The 30 T cell receptor beta chains below all came from one sample that was sequenced in a study of blood T cell repertoires in COVID-19. Generated by immunoSEQ multiplex PCR, the TCRdb table keeps only in-frame clones and is missing some. Here the sample spans 120,000 or so clones, roughly 84% being singletons. Sequencing was performed on PBMCs or T cells enriched from blood (not recorded which). These receptors all come from a woman between 25 and 40 years old who had recovered from COVID-19.

The rearrangement uses TRBV18 and TRBJ2-7; TRBD1 matches at 7 bases. The CDR3 is 13 residues long. Germline loops: CDR1 KGHSH, CDR2 LQKENI. After removal of 5 bases from V and 1 base from J, the junction contained 2 bases not matched to a gene. The CDR3 nucleotides are TGTGCCAGCTCATCGGGACAGTCCTACGAGCAGTACTTC. It is translated as CASSSGQSYEQYF.

This chain uses TRBV15 with TRBJ2-7; D not certain. The length of the CDR3 is 14 residues. Germline V lookup: CDR1 LNHNV, CDR2 YYDKDF (reference sequence). The V end was cut by 1 base, the J end by 3 bases, with 10 bases between. In nucleotides, the CDR3 is TGTGCCACCAGCAGAGGGGCAGGTTTCTACGAGCAGTACTTC. Protein sequence: CATSRGAGFYEQYF.

The chain joins TRBV7-2 to TRBJ2-3; D not certain. The V gene lost 1 base and the J gene lost 3 bases, with 11 bases spanning the gap. Germline values: CDR1 SGHTA, CDR2 FQGNSA. There are 15 residues in the CDR3. This CDR3 is CASSLGVLRTDTQYF. CDR3 DNA: TGTGCCAGCAGCTTAGGTGTTTTGAGGACAGATACGCAGTATTTT.

This clone was detected only a few times. The gene calls are TRBV9 and TRBJ2-3; D is perhaps TRBD2 (8 bases). The CDR3 has 16 residues. Germline CDR1 reads SGDLS; CDR2 reads YYNGEE. V was trimmed by 3 bases and J by 5 bases, leaving 19 bases between them. This chain's CDR3 is CASSAREGAQIDTQYF. DNA of the CDR3: TGTGCCAGCAGCGCCCGGGAGGGGGCGCAGATAGATACGCAGTATTTT.

The CDR3 loop is CATSAPGEGPAQHF. The CDR3 bases are TGTGCCACCAGTGCCCCAGGGGAGGGGCCCGCCCAGCATTTT. The V call is TRBV24-1, the J call TRBJ1-5; D possibly corresponds to TRBD1 (6 bases). Per the germline V gene, CDR1 is KGHDR and CDR2 is SFDVKD. The V end lost 5 bases, the J end lost 11 bases, and 18 bases lay between the germline ends. This CDR3 is built from 14 residues.

V usage is TRBV29-1 and J usage is TRBJ2-6, with a possible D match to TRBD2 (5 bases). CDR3 length: 15 residues. Germline loops: CDR1 SQVTM, CDR2 ANQGSEA. The V end lost 4 bases, the J end lost 0 bases, and 10 bases lay between the germline ends. CDR3 in DNA: TGCAGCGTTGGGAGAGGAGGCTCTGGGGCCAACGTCCTGACTTTC. Translating gives CSVGRGGSGANVLTF.

This chain connects TRBV19 to TRBJ2-7; weak D call: TRBD2 (5 bases). V was pared by 11 bases and J by 3 bases, with 23 bases between. CDR3 length: 15 residues. The germline V gene has CDR1 LNHDA and CDR2 SQIVND (reference sequence). The CDR3 protein is CAGGSNQPKCYEQYF. The CDR3 nucleotides are TGTGCCGGCGGGTCCAATCAACCAAAATGCTACGAGCAGTACTTC.

The V and J genes are TRBV6-5 and TRBJ1-1; the D is unclear. Per the germline V gene, CDR1 is MNHEY and CDR2 is SVGAGI. V shed 2 bases and J shed 1 base, with 5 bases lying between them. There are 13 residues in the CDR3. DNA of the CDR3: TGTGCCAGCAGTTACGAGGAGAACACTGAAGCTTTCTTT. This translates into CASSYEENTEAFF.

The rearrangement joins TRBV5-4 to TRBJ2-7; 8 positions match TRBD1. The V and J ends lost 2 bases and 6 bases, in that order; junction bases with no gene match: 1. The germline V gene has CDR1 SGHNT and CDR2 YYREEE (reference sequence). CDR3 length equals 12 residues. DNA for the CDR3: TGTGCCAGCAGCTTTGGACAGGGCGAGCAGTACTTC. It encodes CASSFGQGEQYF.

This clone was seen more than once but under ten times. The J gene is TRBJ2-1, the V gene TRBV7-2; 8 bases fit TRBD2. This CDR3 spans 16 amino acids. CDR1 SGHTA and CDR2 FQGNSA come from the germline V gene. J lost 7 bases, V lost 1 base, and 9 bases had no gene match. Here the CDR3 reads CASSLEGGRRRNEQFF. In nucleotides, the CDR3 is TGTGCCAGCAGCTTAGAGGGCGGGAGGAGGAGGAATGAGCAGTTCTTC.

CDR3 in amino acids: CASSWTSGRDGNEQFF. The CDR3 nucleotides read TGTGCCAGTAGTTGGACTAGCGGGAGGGACGGAAATGAGCAGTTCTTC. The chain is built from TRBV19 and TRBJ2-1; 15 nucleotides agree with TRBD2. This CDR3 region has 16 residues. The V segment lost 5 bases and the J segment 7 bases; nucleotides outside the gene matches: 6. Germline lookup yields CDR1 LNHDA and CDR2 SQIVND (reference sequence). Full variable domain (missing parts from reference TRBV19 and TRBJ2-1): DGGITQSPKYLFRKEGQNVTLSCEQNLNHDAMYWYRQDPGQGLRLIYYSQIVNDFQKGDIAEGYSVSREKKESFPLTVTSAQKNPTAFYLCASSWTSGRDGNEQFFGPGTRLTVL.

The chain couples TRBV21-1 to TRBJ1-1; the table calls TRBD1, which could not be checked here. TRBV21-1 is listed as a pseudogene. CDR3 size: 16 residues. The CDR3 loop is CASSKAEDREVTEAFF. As DNA, the CDR3 is TGTGCCAGCAGCAAAGCGGAGGACAGGGAGGTCACTGAAGCTTTCTTT.

The gene calls are TRBV4-1 and TRBJ2-7; a weak D match, TRBD1 (5 bases). V shed 1 base and J shed 0 bases, with 13 bases lying between them. Germline V gene lookup returns CDR1 MGHRA and CDR2 YSYEKL. This CDR3 comprises 16 residues. This chain's CDR3 is CASSQGAREGSYEQYF. The CDR3 DNA reads as TGCGCCAGCAGCCAAGGGGCCAGGGAAGGCTCCTACGAGCAGTACTTC.

The chain has TRBV29-1 and TRBJ1-5; possibly TRBD1 for D (5 bases). The CDR3 covers 13 residues. Germline CDR1 and CDR2: SQVTM and ANQGSEA. The ends were cut back, 3 bases at V and 3 bases at J, with 9 bases in the middle. The CDR3 region has the DNA TGCAGCGTTGAGCGACAGCTCAATCAGCCCCAGCATTTT. Protein sequence: CSVERQLNQPQHF.

In this sample, this clone turned up once. The genes are TRBV7-3 and TRBJ2-3; a weak D match, TRBD2 (6 bases). This CDR3 comprises 14 residues. The V end lost 0 bases, the J end lost 5 bases, and 9 bases lay between the germline ends. Per germline, CDR1 SGHTA and CDR2 FQGTGA. The CDR3 reads CASSLTGAGDTQYF. The CDR3 region has the DNA TGTGCCAGCAGCTTAACGGGAGCGGGAGATACGCAGTATTTT.

The chain recombines TRBV5-1 with TRBJ2-1; D may be TRBD2 (6 bases). Trimming left V 0 bases short and J 6 bases short, with 16 bases between. This CDR3 is built from 16 residues. From germline, CDR1 is SGHRS and CDR2 YFSETQ. The CDR3 DNA reads TGCGCCAGCAGCTTGGCCCGCGGGGCAGGGCCCAATGAGCAGTTCTTC. Its protein is CASSLARGAGPNEQFF.

This clone was detected only a few times. V and J are TRBV5-4 and TRBJ2-7, with 10 bases lining up with TRBD2. V trimming: 4 bases; J trimming: 0 bases; junction bases outside the gene matches: 4. CDR3 size: 15 residues. Per germline, CDR1 SGHNT and CDR2 YYREEE (reference sequence). The CDR3 DNA reads TGTGCCAGCAGCGCCGGACTAGCGGACTCCTACGAGCAGTACTTC. Translated: CASSAGLADSYEQYF.

The chain carries TRBV6-2 or TRBV6-3 and TRBJ1-2; TRBD1 aligns across 10 bases. The CDR3 has 16 residues. CDR1 and CDR2 from the germline V gene are MNHEY and SVGEGT. V was clipped by 8 bases and J by 0 bases; unmatched bases: 9. The CDR3 nucleotides read TGTGCCAGCGGCCGGGACAGGGGAGTCCCTAACTATGGCTACACCTTC. This sequence encodes CASGRDRGVPNYGYTF.

In DNA form, the CDR3 reads TGTGCCAGCAGCTTAATGGGCCTACGGCGGGAGGGTGAGCAGTTCTTC. Its protein is CASSLMGLRREGEQFF. The chain employs TRBV7-9 and TRBJ2-1; 9 bases map to TRBD2. V lost 2 bases to trimming and J lost 9 bases; unmatched junction nucleotides: 11. Looked up from germline, CDR1 is SEHNR and CDR2 is FQNEAQ (reference sequence). The CDR3 contains 16 residues.

This clone was picked up one time. V is TRBV29-1 and J is TRBJ2-3; no clear D. This CDR3 has 10 residues. Trimming stripped 6 bases from V and 5 bases from J, with 6 bases between. Per the germline V gene, CDR1 is SQVTM and CDR2 is ANQGSEA. In nucleotides, the CDR3 is TGCAGCGTCTTTTTAGATACGCAGTATTTT. This sequence encodes CSVFLDTQYF.

V is TRBV28 and J is TRBJ2-2; 13 nucleotides line up with TRBD2. V shed 3 bases and J 7 bases; nucleotides not matched to a gene: 5. The CDR3 runs to 16 residues. Looked up from germline, CDR1 is MDHEN and CDR2 is SYDVKM. For the CDR3, the DNA is TGTGCCAGCAGTTTGGGACTAGCGGGACTCGGCGGGGAGCTGTTTTTT. It specifies CASSLGLAGLGGELFF. Full variable domain (outside the CDR3, taken from reference TRBV28 and TRBJ2-2): DVKVTQSSRYLVKRTGEKVFLECVQDMDHENMFWYRQDPGLGLRLIYFSYDVKMKEKGDIPEGYSVSREKKERFSLILESASTNQTSMYLCASSLGLAGLGGELFFGEGSRLTVL.

The V and J genes are TRBV7-2 and TRBJ1-1; D gene unclear. In germline, CDR1 is SGHTA, CDR2 FQGNSA. This CDR3 comprises 13 residues. Trimming pared 1 base from V and 8 bases from J, leaving 11 bases between. In nucleotides, the CDR3 is TGTGCCAGCAGCTTAGTCGGCCAGAGGGAAGCTTTCTTT. Protein product: CASSLVGQREAFF.

CDR3: CASMWQGLSPLHF. CDR3 nucleotides: TGTGCCAGCATGTGGCAGGGCCTTTCACCCCTCCACTTT. The rearrangement links TRBV6-5 to TRBJ1-6; D may be TRBD1 (5 bases). The CDR3 is made up of 13 amino acids. Looked up from germline, CDR1 is MNHEY and CDR2 is SVGAGI. The V and J ends lost 7 bases and 9 bases respectively, with 13 bases between them.

J is TRBJ2-5 and V is TRBV4-3, with 8 bases that match TRBD2. After removal of 4 bases from V and 4 bases from J, the junction contained 5 bases not matched to a gene. The CDR3 has 14 amino acids. Germline CDR1 reads LGHNA; CDR2 reads YSLEER. CDR3 sequence: CASSLRTSRETQYF. The DNA of the CDR3 is TGCGCCAGCAGCCTCCGGACTAGCAGAGAGACCCAGTACTTC.

V is TRBV7-6 and J is TRBJ1-2, with 7 bases that match TRBD1. There are 15 residues in the CDR3. Looked up from germline, CDR1 is SGHVS and CDR2 is FNYEAQ. V dropped 4 bases and J dropped 3; count of bases not matched to a gene: 8. CDR3 in amino acids: CASSSLKGAYYGYTF. CDR3 sequence (DNA): TGTGCCAGCAGCTCCCTAAAGGGGGCATACTATGGCTACACCTTC.

This clone was recorded once. The rearrangement joins TRBV7-9 to TRBJ1-6; 7 nucleotides line up with TRBD1. This CDR3 has 15 amino acids. Germline values: CDR1 SEHNR, CDR2 FQNEAQ (reference sequence). V gave up 5 bases and J gave up 14 bases; unmatched junction bases: 15. The CDR3 DNA follows: TGTGCCAGCAGCCGAGAGGGGGCCGGTATAGGGTCCCTCCACTTT. This codes for CASSREGAGIGSLHF.

The chain recombines TRBV18 with TRBJ2-7; TRBD2 matches 8 bases. The germline gives CDR1 KGHSH, CDR2 LQKENI. The CDR3 runs 20 residues. Trimming at V came to 1 base and at J to 3 bases, leaving 20 bases not matched to a gene. The CDR3, as DNA: TGTGCCAGCTCACCACTCTACAGGGAAGGTGCTGGACTAGCTGACTACGAGCAGTACTTC. It encodes CASSPLYREGAGLADYEQYF.

This clone was counted a single time. The chain is built from TRBV5-1 and TRBJ2-7; D is possibly TRBD1 (6 bases). This CDR3 is built from 12 residues. The V gene's germline CDR1 is SGHRS and CDR2 YFSETQ. Trimming took off 0 bases at V and 6 bases at J, with 7 bases between the two ends. The chain's CDR3 is CASSLGQAEQYF. The CDR3 DNA sequence: TGCGCCAGCAGCTTGGGACAGGCCGAGCAGTACTTC.

In this sample, this clone turned up many times. The J gene is TRBJ1-3, the V gene TRBV29-1, with no clear D. Germline V gives CDR1 SQVTM, CDR2 ANQGSEA. The V end lost 3 bases, the J end lost 3 bases, and 3 bases lay between the germline ends. This CDR3 region has 11 residues. For the CDR3, the DNA is TGCAGCGTTGATAGTGGAAACACCATATATTTT. Translating it yields CSVDSGNTIYF. The complete variable domain, with remaining parts taken from reference TRBV29-1 and TRBJ1-3, reads SAVISQKPSRDICQRGTSLTIQCQVDSQVTMMFWYRQQPGQSLTLIATANQGSEATYESGFVIDKFPISRPNLTFSTLTVSNMSPEDSSIYLCSVDSGNTIYFGEGSWLTVV.

The gene calls are TRBV15 and TRBJ1-2; no definite D call. The CDR3 runs 14 residues. Per germline, CDR1 LNHNV and CDR2 YYDKDF (reference sequence). Trimming removed 0 bases at V and 2 bases at J, with 7 bases between. CDR3 amino acids: CATSRDLQNYGYTF. The CDR3 nucleotides are TGTGCCACCAGCAGAGATTTACAGAACTATGGCTACACCTTC.